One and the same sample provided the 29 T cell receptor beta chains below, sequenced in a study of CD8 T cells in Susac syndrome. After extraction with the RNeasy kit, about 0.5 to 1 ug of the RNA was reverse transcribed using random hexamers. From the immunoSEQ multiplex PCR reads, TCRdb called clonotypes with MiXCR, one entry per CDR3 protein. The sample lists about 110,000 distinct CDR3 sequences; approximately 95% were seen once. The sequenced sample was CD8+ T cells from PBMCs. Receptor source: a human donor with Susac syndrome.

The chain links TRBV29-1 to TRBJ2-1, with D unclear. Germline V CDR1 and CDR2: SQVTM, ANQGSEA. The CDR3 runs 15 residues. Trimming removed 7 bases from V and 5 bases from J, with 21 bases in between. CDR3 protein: CSAWWHEKTDNEQFF. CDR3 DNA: TGCAGCGCTTGGTGGCACGAAAAGACCGACAATGAGCAGTTCTTC.

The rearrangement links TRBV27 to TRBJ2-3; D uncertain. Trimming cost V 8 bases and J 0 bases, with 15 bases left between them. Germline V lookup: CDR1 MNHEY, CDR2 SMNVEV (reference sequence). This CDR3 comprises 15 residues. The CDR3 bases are TGTGCCAGCTCCCCAGGAGCTCCGAGCACAGATACGCAGTATTTT. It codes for CASSPGAPSTDTQYF.

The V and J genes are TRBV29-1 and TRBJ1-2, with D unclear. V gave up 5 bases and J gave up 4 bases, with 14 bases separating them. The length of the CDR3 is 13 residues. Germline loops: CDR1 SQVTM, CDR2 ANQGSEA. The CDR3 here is CSVQAASRYGYTF. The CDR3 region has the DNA TGCAGCGTTCAGGCGGCTTCTCGCTATGGCTACACCTTC.

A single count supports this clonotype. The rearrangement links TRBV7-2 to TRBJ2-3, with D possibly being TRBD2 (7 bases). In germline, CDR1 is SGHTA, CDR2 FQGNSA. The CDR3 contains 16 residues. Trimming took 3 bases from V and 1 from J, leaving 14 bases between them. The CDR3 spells CASSFPGAGGTDTQYF. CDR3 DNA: TGTGCCAGCAGCTTTCCAGGGGCGGGAGGCACAGATACGCAGTATTTT.

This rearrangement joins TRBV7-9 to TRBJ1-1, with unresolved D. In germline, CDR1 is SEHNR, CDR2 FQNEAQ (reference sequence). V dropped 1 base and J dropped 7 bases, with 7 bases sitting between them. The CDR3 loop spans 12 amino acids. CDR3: CASSLVGVEAFF. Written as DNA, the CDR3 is TGTGCCAGCAGCTTAGTCGGGGTTGAAGCTTTCTTT.

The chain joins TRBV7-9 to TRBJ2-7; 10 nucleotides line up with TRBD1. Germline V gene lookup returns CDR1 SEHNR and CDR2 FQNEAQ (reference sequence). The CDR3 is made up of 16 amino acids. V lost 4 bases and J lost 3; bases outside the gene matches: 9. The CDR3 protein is CASSSNTGQGIYEQYF. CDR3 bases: TGTGCCAGCAGCTCAAACACGGGACAGGGGATCTACGAGCAGTACTTC.

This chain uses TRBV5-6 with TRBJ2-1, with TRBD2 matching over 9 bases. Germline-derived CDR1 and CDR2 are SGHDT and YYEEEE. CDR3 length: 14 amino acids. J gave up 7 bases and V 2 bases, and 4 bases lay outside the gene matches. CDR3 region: CASSFGGGVNEQFF. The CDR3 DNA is TGTGCCAGCAGCTTCGGCGGGGGGGTGAATGAGCAGTTCTTC.

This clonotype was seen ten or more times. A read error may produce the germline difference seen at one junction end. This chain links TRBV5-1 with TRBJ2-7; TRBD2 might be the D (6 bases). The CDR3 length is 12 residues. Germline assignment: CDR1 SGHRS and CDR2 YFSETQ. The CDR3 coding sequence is TGTGCCAGCAGTTTGGGGGGTTACGAGCAGTACTTC. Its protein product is CASSLGGYEQYF.

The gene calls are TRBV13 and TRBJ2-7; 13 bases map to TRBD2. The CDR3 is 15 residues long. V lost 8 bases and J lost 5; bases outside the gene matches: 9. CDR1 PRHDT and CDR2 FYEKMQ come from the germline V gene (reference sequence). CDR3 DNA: TGTGCCAGCCAACTAGCGGGGGGGCCTGGGAACGAGCAGTACTTC. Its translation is CASQLAGGPGNEQYF.

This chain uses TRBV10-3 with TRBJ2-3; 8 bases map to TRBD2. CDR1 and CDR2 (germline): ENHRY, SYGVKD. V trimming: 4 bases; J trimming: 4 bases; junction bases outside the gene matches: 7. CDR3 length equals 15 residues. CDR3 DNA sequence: TGTGCCATCAGTGGTACGAGCGGGGGACCAGATACGCAGTATTTT. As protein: CAISGTSGGPDTQYF.

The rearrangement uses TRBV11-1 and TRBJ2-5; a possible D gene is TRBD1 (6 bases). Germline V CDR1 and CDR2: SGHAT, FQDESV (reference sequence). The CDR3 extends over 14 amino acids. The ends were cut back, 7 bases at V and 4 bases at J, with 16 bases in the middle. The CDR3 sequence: CASNDWGPAETQYF. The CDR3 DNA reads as TGTGCCAGCAACGACTGGGGGCCCGCAGAGACCCAGTACTTC.

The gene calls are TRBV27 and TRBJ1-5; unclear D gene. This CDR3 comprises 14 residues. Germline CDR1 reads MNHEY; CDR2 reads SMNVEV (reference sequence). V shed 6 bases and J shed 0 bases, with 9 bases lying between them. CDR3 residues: CASRGEYSNQPQHF. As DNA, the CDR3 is TGTGCCAGCAGAGGTGAATATAGCAATCAGCCCCAGCATTTT.

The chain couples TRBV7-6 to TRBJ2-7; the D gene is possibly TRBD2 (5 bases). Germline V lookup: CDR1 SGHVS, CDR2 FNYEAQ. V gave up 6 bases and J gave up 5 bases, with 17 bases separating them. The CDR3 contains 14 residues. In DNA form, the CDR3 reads TGTGCCAGCAGTCAACGGACGGGAAGGGACGAGCAGTACTTC. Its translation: CASSQRTGRDEQYF.

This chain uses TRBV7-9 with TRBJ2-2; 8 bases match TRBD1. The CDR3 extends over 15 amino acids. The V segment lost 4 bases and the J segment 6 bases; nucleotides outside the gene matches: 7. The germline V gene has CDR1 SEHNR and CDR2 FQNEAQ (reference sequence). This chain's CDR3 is CASSSGTGPPGELFF. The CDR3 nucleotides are TGTGCCAGCAGCTCTGGGACAGGTCCGCCCGGGGAGCTGTTTTTT. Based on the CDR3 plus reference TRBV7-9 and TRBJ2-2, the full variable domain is DTGVSQNPRHKITKRGQNVTFRCDPISEHNRLYWYRQTLGQGPEFLTYFQNEAQLEKSRLLSDRFSAERPKGSFSTLEIQRTEQGDSAMYLCASSSGTGPPGELFFGEGSRLTVL.

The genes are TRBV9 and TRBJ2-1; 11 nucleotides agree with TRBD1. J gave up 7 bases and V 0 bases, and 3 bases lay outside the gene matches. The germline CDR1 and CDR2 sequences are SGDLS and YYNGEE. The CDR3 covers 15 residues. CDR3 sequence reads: CASSVGTGGRNEQFF. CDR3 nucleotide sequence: TGTGCCAGCAGCGTAGGGACAGGGGGCAGGAATGAGCAGTTCTTC.

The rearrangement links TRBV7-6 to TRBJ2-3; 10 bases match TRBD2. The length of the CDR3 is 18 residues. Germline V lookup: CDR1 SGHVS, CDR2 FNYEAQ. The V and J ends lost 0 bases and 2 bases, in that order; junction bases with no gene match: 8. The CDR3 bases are TGTGCCAGCAGCTTAGCTACGTCTAGCGGGGGCCTCACAGATACGCAGTATTTT. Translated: CASSLATSSGGLTDTQYF. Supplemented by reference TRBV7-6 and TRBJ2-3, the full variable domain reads GAGVSQSPRYKVTKRGQDVALRCDPISGHVSLYWYRQALGQGPEFLTYFNYEAQQDKSGLPNDRFSAERPEGSISTLTIQRTEQRDSAMYRCASSLATSSGGLTDTQYFGPGTRLTVL.

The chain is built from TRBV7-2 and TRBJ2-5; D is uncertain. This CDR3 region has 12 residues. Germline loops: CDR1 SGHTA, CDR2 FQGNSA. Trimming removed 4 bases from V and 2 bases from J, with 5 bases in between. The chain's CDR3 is CASSWSQETQYF. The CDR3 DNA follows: TGTGCCAGCAGCTGGTCGCAAGAGACCCAGTACTTC.

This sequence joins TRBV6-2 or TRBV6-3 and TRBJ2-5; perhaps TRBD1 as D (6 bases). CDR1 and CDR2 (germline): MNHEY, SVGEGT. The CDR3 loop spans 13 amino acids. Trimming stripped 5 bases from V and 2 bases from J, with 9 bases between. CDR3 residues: CASSEGVQETQYF. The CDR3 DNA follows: TGTGCCAGCAGTGAGGGGGTTCAAGAGACCCAGTACTTC.

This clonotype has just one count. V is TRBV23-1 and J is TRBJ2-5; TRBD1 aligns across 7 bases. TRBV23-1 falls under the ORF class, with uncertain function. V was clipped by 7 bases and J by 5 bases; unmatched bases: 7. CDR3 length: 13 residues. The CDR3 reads CASKLGRGETQYF. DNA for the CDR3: TGCGCCAGCAAGTTAGGCAGGGGGGAGACCCAGTACTTC.

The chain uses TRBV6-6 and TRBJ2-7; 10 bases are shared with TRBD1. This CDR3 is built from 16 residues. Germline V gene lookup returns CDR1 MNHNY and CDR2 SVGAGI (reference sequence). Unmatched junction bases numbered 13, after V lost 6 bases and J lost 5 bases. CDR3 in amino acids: CASSLHEPGQGHEQYF. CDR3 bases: TGTGCCAGCAGCCTACACGAACCGGGACAGGGGCACGAGCAGTACTTC.

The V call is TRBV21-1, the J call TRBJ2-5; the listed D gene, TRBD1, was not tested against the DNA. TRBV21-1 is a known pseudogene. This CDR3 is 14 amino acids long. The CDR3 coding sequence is TGTGCCAGCCGAGGGGACAGGGGCGCGAAGACCCAGTACTTC. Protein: CASRGDRGAKTQYF.

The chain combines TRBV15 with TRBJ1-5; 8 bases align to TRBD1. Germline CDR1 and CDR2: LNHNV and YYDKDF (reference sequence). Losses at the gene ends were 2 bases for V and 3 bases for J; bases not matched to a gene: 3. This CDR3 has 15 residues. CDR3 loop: CATSRSGGDNQPQHF. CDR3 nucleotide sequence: TGTGCCACCAGCAGATCAGGGGGCGACAATCAGCCCCAGCATTTT.

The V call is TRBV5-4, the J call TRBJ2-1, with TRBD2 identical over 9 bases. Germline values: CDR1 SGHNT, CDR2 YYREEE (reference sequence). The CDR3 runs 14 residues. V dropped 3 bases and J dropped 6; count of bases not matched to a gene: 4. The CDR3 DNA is TGTGCCAGCAGCTGGCGGGGGGGCGGCAATGAGCAGTTCTTC. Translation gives CASSWRGGGNEQFF.

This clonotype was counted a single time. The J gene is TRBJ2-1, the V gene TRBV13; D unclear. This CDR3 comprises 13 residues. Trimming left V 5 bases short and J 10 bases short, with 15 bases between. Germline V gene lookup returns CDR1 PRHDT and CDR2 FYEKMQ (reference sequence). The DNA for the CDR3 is TGTGCCAGCAGCCGCCTGAGCCCCACCGAGCAGTTCTTC. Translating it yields CASSRLSPTEQFF.

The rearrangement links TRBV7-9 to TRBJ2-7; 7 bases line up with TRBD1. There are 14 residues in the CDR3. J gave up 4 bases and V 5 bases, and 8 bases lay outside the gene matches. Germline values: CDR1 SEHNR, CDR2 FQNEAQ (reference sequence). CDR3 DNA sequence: TGTGCCAGCAGCCCTTCACAGGGGAAGTACGAGCAGTACTTC. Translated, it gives CASSPSQGKYEQYF.

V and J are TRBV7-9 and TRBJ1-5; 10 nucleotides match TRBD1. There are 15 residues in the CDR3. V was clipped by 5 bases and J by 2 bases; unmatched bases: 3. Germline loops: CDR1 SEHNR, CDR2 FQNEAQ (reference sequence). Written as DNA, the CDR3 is TGTGCCAGCAGCCGGACAGGGGGAGGCAATCAGCCCCAGCATTTT. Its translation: CASSRTGGGNQPQHF.

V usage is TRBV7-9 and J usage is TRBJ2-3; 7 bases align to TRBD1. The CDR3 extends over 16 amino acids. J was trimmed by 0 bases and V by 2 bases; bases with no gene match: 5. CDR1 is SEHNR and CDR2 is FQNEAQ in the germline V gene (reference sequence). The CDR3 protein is CASSLPFRGSTDTQYF. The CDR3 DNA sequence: TGTGCCAGCAGCTTACCATTCAGGGGGAGCACAGATACGCAGTATTTT. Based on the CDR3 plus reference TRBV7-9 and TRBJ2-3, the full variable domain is DTGVSQNPRHKITKRGQNVTFRCDPISEHNRLYWYRQTLGQGPEFLTYFQNEAQLEKSRLLSDRFSAERPKGSFSTLEIQRTEQGDSAMYLCASSLPFRGSTDTQYFGPGTRLTVL.

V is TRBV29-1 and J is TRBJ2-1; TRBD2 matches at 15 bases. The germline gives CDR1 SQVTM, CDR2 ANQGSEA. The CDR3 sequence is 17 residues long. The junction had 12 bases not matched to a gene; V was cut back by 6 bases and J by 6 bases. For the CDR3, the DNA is TGCAGCGTCCCGGGACTAGCGGGGGGTCAGGTCACCAATGAGCAGTTCTTC. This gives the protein CSVPGLAGGQVTNEQFF.

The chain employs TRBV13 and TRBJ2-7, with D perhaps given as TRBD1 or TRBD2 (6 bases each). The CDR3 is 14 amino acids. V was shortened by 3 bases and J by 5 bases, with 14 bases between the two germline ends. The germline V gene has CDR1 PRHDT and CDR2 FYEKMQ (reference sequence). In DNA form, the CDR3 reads TGTGCCAGCAGCTTCAAACAGGGAGGCAACGAGCAGTACTTC. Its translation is CASSFKQGGNEQYF.